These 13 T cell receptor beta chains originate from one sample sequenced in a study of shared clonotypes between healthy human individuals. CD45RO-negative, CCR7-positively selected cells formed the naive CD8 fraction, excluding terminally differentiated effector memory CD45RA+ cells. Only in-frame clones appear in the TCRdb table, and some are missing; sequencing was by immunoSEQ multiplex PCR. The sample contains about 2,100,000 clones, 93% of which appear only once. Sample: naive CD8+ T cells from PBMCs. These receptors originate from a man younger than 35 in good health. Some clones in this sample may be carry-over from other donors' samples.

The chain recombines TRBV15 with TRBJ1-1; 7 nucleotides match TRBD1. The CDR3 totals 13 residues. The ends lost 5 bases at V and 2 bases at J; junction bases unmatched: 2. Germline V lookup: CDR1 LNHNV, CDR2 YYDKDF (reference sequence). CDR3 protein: CATSAGGNTEAFF. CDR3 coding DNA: TGTGCCACCAGCGCAGGGGGAAACACTGAAGCTTTCTTT. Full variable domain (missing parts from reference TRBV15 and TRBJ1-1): DAMVIQNPRYQVTQFGKPVTLSCSQTLNHNVMYWYQQKSSQAPKLLFHYYDKDFNNEADTPDNFQSRRPNTSFCFLDIRSPGLGDTAMYLCATSAGGNTEAFFGQGTRLTVV.

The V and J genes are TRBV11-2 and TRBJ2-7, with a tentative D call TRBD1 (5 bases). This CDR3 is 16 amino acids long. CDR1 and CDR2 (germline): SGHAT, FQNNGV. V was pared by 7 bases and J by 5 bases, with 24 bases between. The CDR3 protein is CASIGRAGRLIDEQYF. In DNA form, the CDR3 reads TGTGCCAGCATCGGCCGTGCAGGGCGTCTTATCGACGAGCAGTACTTC.

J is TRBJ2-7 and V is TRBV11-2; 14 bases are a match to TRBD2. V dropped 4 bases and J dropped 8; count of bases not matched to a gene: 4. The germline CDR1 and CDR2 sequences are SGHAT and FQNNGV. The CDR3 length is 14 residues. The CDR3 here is CASSWGLAGAQQYF. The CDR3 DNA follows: TGTGCCAGCAGCTGGGGACTAGCGGGAGCACAGCAGTACTTC.

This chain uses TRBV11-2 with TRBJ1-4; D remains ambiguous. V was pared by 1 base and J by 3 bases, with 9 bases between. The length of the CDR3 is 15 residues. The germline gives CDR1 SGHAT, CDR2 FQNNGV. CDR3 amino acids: CASSLGWQANEKLFF. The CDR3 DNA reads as TGTGCCAGCAGCTTAGGCTGGCAAGCTAATGAAAAACTGTTTTTT.

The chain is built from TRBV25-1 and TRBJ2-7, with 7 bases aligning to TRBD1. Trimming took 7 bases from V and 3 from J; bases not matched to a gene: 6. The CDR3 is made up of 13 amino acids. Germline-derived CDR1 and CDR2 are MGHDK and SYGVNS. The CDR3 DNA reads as TGTGCCAGCACGGGACAGCAGGGCTACGAGCAGTACTTC. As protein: CASTGQQGYEQYF.

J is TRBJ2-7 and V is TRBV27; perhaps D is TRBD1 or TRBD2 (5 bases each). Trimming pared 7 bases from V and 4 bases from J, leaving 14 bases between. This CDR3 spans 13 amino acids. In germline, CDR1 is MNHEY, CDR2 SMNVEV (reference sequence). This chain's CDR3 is CASTSGRGYEQYF. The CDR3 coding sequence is TGTGCCAGCACCTCAGGGAGAGGTTACGAGCAGTACTTC.

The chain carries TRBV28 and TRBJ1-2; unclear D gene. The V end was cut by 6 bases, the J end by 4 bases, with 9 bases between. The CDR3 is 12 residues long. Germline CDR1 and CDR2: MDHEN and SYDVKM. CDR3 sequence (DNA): TGTGCCAGCAGGGGCCCCGGCTATGGCTACACCTTC. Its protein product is CASRGPGYGYTF.

The CDR3 loop is CASISWGELFF. The CDR3 DNA follows: TGTGCCAGTATCTCTTGGGGGGAGCTGTTTTTT. The chain is built from TRBV19 and TRBJ2-2, with D uncertain. V lost 7 bases and J lost 8, with 8 bases in between. This CDR3 is built from 11 residues. CDR1 LNHDA and CDR2 SQIVND come from the germline V gene (reference sequence).

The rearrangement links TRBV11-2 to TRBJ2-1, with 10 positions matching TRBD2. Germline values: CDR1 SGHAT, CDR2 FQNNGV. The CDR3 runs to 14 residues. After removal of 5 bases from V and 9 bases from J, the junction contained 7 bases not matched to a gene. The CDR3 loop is CASSLSGRAGEQFF. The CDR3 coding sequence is TGTGCCAGCAGCCTCAGCGGGAGGGCCGGTGAGCAGTTCTTC. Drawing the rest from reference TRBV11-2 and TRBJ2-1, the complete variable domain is EAGVAQSPRYKIIEKRQSVAFWCNPISGHATLYWYQQILGQGPKLLIQFQNNGVVDDSQLPKDRFSAERLKGVDSTLKIQPAKLEDSAVYLCASSLSGRAGEQFFGPGTRLTVL.

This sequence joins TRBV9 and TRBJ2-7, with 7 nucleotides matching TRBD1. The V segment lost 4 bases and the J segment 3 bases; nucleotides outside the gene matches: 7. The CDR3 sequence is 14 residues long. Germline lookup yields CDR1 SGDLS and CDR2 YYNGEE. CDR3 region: CASSRGDRNYEQYF. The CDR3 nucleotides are TGTGCCAGCAGCCGTGGGGACAGAAACTACGAGCAGTACTTC. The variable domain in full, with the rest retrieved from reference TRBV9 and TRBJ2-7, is DSGVTQTPKHLITATGQRVTLRCSPRSGDLSVYWYQQSLDQGLQFLIQYYNGEERAKGNILERFSAQQFPDLHSELNLSSLELGDSALYFCASSRGDRNYEQYFGPGTRLTVT.

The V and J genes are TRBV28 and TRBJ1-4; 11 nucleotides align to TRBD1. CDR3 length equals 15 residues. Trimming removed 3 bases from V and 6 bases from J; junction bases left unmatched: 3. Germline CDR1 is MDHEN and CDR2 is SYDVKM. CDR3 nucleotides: TGTGCCAGCAGTTTGTGGACAGGGGGCGATGAAAAACTGTTTTTT. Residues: CASSLWTGGDEKLFF.

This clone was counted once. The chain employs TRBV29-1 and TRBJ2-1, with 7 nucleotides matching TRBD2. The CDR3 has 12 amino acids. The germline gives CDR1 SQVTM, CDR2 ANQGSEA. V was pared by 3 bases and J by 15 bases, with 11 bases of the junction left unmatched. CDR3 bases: TGCAGCGTTGAGGGTAGCGGGCGTCCCGCGTTCTTC. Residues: CSVEGSGRPAFF.

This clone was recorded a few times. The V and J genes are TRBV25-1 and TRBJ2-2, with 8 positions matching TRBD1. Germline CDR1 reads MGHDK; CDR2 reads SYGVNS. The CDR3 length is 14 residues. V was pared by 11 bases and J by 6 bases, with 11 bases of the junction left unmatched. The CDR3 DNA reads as TGTGCCGGACAGGGTAGACGGATTGCCGGGGAGCTGTTTTTT. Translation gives CAGQGRRIAGELFF.